The TCR beta chain under discussion was sequenced for a study of cytomegalovirus exposure and HLA in healthy donors. PCR was performed using 60 Vbeta and 13 Jbeta primers. Sequencing was performed with immunoSEQ multiplex PCR; in TCRdb, only in-frame clones are kept and a portion is missing. The sample has roughly 160,000 clones; 77% are singletons. With 5 bases removed from V and 3 bases from J, the gap between germline ends came to 8 bases. This CDR3 has 13 residues. CDR1 is MNHEY and CDR2 is SMNVEV in the germline V gene (reference sequence). This chain connects TRBV27 to TRBJ1-5; TRBD1 might be the D (5 bases). This sequence was found in a woman in her thirties in good health and CMV-seronegative. The sample was PBMCs. The CDR3, as DNA: TGTGCCAGCAGTGGGGGGGTCAATCAGCCCCAGCATTTT. Protein: CASSGGVNQPQHF.